This T cell receptor (beta chain) was found in a study of T cells in Graves' hyperthyroidism and ophthalmopathy. Across the whole study: The authors collected peripheral blood at initial diagnosis, before any treatment. Study conclusions and caveats: Researchers found most expanded thyroid clonotypes above 0.001 in blood as well.

V was shortened by 1 base and J by 5 bases, with 5 bases between the two germline ends. The CDR3 sequence is 12 residues long. Template material for amplifying TCR beta CDR3 regions consisted of RNA transcripts. HTBI primers were the set used in a first-round RT-PCR of the TCR CDR3. MiXCR, run by TCRdb on the multiplex PCR reads, gives a single entry per CDR3 protein. The data contain 300,000 to 450,000 distinct CDR3 sequences, around 14% of them singletons. This clonotype was counted many times. Its cognate antigen is unknown. This chain uses TRBV12-3 or TRBV12-4 with TRBJ1-2, with unresolved D. Sequenced: blood. The receptor was derived from a woman between 25 and 40 years old with Graves' hyperthyroidism. The CDR3 spells CASSLGAYGYTF. In nucleotides, the CDR3 is TGTGCCAGCAGTTTAGGGGCGTATGGCTACACCTTC.